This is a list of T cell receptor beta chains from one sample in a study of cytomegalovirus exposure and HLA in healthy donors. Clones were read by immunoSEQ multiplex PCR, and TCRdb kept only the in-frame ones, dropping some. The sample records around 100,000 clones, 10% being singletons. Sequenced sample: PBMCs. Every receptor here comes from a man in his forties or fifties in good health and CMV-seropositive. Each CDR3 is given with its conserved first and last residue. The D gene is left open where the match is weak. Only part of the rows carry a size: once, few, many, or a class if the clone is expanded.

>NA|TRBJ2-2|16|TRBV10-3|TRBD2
CAISEASGRAAGELFF
TGTGCCATCAGTGAAGCTAGCGGGAGGGCCGCCGGGGAGCTGTTTTTT
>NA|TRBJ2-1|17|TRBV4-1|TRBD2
CASSQVLAGPSGNEQFF
TGCGCCAGCAGCCAAGTACTAGCGGGTCCCTCCGGTAATGAGCAGTTCTTC
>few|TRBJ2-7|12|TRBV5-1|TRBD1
CASTGTGGEQYF
TGCGCCAGCACTGGGACAGGGGGCGAGCAGTACTTC
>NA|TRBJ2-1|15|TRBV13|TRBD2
CASSSGLAGNNEQFF
TGTGCCAGCAGCTCTGGACTAGCGGGAAACAATGAGCAGTTCTTC
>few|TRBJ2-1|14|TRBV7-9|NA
CASSSRTEYNEQFF
TGTGCCAGCAGCTCCCGGACTGAGTACAATGAGCAGTTCTTC
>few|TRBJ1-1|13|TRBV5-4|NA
CASSLWGDTEAFF
TGTGCCAGCAGCTTATGGGGGGACACTGAAGCTTTCTTT
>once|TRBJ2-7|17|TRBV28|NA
CASSLTFGASDLYEQYF
TGTGCCAGCAGTTTAACCTTCGGGGCTAGCGATTTATACGAGCAGTACTTC
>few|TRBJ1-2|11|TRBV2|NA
CASGQNYGYTF
TGTGCCAGCGGACAGAACTATGGCTACACCTTC
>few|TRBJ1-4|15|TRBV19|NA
CASSIETATNEKLFF
TGTGCCAGTAGTATAGAAACAGCAACTAATGAAAAACTGTTTTTT
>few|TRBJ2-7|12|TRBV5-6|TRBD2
CASSSPGLGDNF
TGTGCCAGCAGCTCGCCGGGACTAGGTGATAACTTC
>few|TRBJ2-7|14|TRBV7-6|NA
CASSLSRGAGEQYF
TGTGCCAGCAGCTTAAGTCGGGGGGCAGGGGAGCAGTACTTC
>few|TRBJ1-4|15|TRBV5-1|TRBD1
CASSSEGQGGEKLFF
TGCGCCAGCAGCTCCGAGGGTCAGGGGGGCGAAAAACTGTTTTTT
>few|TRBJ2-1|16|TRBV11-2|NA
CASSDPGRVRADEQFF
TGTGCCAGCAGTGACCCTGGGAGAGTAAGGGCTGATGAGCAGTTCTTC
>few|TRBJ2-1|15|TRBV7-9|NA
CASSPSLPSYNEQFF
TGTGCAAGCAGCCCCAGTCTGCCCTCCTACAATGAGCAGTTCTTC
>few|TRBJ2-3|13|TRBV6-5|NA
CASSLSGTDTQYF
TGTGCCAGCAGCCTGAGCGGCACAGATACGCAGTATTTT
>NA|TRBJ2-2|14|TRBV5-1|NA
CASSLGGEAGELFF
TGCGCCAGCAGCTTGGGGGGAGAAGCCGGGGAGCTGTTTTTT
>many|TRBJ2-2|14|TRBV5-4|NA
CASSFSTGTGELFF
TGTGCCAGCAGCTTTTCTACAGGGACCGGGGAGCTGTTTTTT
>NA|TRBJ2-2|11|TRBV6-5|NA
CASSSRWELFF
TGTGCCAGCAGTTCCAGATGGGAGCTGTTTTTT
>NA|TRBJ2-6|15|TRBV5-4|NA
CASSLGGAGANVLTF
TGTGCCAGCAGCTTAGGGGGGGCTGGGGCCAACGTCCTGACTTTC
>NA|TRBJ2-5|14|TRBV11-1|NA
CASSWTQGRETQYF
TGTGCCAGCAGCTGGACACAGGGCCGGGAGACCCAGTACTTC
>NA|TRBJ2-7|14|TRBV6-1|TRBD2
CASVIAGNSYEQYF
TGTGCCAGCGTTATAGCGGGCAACTCCTACGAGCAGTACTTC
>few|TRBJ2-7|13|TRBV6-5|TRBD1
CASSRQGSYEQYF
TGTGCCAGCAGTAGACAGGGGTCCTACGAGCAGTACTTC
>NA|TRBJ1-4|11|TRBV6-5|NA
CASSENQKSFF
TGTGCCAGCAGTGAAAACCAGAAATCGTTTTTT
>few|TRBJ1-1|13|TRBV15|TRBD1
CATSRDTGAEAFF
TGTGCCACCAGCAGAGACACAGGGGCTGAAGCTTTCTTT
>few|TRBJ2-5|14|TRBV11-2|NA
CASSSTRGKETQYF
TGTGCCAGCAGCTCTACCAGGGGAAAAGAGACCCAGTACTTC
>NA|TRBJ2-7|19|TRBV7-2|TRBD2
CASSPRGAPTSGNPYEQYF
TGTGCCAGCAGCCCTCGCGGCGCCCCGACTAGCGGGAATCCCTACGAGCAGTACTTC
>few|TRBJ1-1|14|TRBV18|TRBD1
CASSITETGTEAFF
TGTGCCAGCTCGATAACTGAGACAGGGACTGAAGCTTTCTTT
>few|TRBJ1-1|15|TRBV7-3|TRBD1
CASSLLGQGNTEAFF
TGTGCCAGCAGCCTACTGGGACAGGGGAACACTGAAGCTTTCTTT
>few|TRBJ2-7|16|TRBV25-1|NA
CASSSSWGRAAYEQYF
TGTGCCAGCAGTTCGTCCTGGGGCAGGGCAGCGTACGAGCAGTACTTC